This TCR beta chain was captured in a study of blood T cells in healthy people across ages. This CDR3 comprises 15 residues. Per the germline V gene, CDR1 is KGHDR and CDR2 is SFDVKD. Trimming stripped 2 bases from V and 3 bases from J, with 12 bases between. A second about 7 to 12 cycle PCR used barcoded and J-beta primers. Via MiXCR, TCRdb re-called the 5' RACE reads, giving one row per CDR3 protein. The top ten hold around 16% of the sample, which has about 590,000 distinct CDR3 sequences, 25% to 35% seen once. This clonotype was seen more than once but under ten times. This sequence was found in an elderly woman in good health. The rearrangement joins TRBV24-1 to TRBJ2-5, with D possibly matching TRBD1 (6 bases). Material: blood. The CDR3 nucleotides read TGTGCCACCAGTGATTGGCGACAGGCCAAAGAGACCCAGTACTTC. As protein: CATSDWRQAKETQYF.